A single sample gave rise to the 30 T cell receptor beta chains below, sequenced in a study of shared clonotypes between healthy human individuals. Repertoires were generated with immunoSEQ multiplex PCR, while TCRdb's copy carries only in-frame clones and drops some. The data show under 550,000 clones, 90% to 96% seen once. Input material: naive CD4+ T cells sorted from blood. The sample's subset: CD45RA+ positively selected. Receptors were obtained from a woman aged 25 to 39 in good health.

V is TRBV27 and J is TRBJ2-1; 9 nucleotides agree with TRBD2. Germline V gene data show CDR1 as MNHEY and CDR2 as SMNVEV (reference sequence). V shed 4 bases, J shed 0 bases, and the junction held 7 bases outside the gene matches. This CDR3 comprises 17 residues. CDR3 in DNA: TGTGCCAGCAGTTATCGGCTAGCGGGATACTCCTACAATGAGCAGTTCTTC. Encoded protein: CASSYRLAGYSYNEQFF.

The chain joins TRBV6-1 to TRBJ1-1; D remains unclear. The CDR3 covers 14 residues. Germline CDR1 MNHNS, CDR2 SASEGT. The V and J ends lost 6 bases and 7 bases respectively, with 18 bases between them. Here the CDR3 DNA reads TGTGCCAGCAGCCGAGAGAGGGCTGTTTATGAAGCTTTCTTT. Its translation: CASSRERAVYEAFF.

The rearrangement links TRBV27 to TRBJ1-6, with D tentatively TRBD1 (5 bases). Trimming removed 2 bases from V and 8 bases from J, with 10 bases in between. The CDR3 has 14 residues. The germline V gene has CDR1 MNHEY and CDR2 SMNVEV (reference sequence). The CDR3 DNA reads TGTGCCAGCAGTTTAGTCCGGGGGGATTCACCCCTCCACTTT. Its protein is CASSLVRGDSPLHF.

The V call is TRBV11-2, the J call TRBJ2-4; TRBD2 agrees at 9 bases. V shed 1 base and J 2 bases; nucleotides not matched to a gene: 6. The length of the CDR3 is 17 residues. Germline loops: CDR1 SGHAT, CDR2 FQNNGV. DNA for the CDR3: TGTGCCAGCAGCTTAGGTGGGACTAGCTGGTCCAAAAACATTCAGTACTTC. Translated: CASSLGGTSWSKNIQYF. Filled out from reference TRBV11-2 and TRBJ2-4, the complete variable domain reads EAGVAQSPRYKIIEKRQSVAFWCNPISGHATLYWYQQILGQGPKLLIQFQNNGVVDDSQLPKDRFSAERLKGVDSTLKIQPAKLEDSAVYLCASSLGGTSWSKNIQYFGAGTRLSVL.

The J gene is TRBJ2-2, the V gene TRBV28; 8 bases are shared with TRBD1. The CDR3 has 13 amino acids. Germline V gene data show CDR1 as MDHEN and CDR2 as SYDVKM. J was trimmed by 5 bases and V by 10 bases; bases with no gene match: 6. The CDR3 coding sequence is TGTGCCACCGGACAGGGATATACCGGGGAGCTGTTTTTT. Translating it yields CATGQGYTGELFF.

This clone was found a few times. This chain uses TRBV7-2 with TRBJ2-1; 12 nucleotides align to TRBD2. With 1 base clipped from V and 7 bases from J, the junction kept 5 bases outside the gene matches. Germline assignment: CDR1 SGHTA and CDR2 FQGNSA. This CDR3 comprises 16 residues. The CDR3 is CASSLVLGLAGNEQFF. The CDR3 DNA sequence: TGTGCCAGCAGCTTAGTGCTAGGACTAGCGGGAAATGAGCAGTTCTTC.

The CDR3 region is CASSAKLARGGDTQYF. The DNA for the CDR3 is TGTGCCAGCAGCGCAAAACTAGCGAGAGGGGGGGATACGCAGTATTTT. This chain connects TRBV13 to TRBJ2-3; a possible D gene is TRBD2 (7 bases). Deletions cut 5 bases from V and 6 bases from J, with 21 bases between. The CDR3 runs to 16 residues. Germline V gene sequence: CDR1 PRHDT, CDR2 FYEKMQ (reference sequence).

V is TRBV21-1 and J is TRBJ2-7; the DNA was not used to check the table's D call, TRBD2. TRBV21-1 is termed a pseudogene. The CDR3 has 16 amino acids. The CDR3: CASSKGGASGSSEQYF. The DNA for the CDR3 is TGTGCCAGCAGCAAAGGGGGGGCTAGCGGGAGCTCCGAGCAGTACTTC.

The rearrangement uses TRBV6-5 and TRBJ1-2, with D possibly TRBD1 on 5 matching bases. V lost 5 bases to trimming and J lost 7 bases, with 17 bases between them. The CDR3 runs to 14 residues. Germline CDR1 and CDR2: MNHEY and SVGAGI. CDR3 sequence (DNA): TGTGCCAGCAGTCCCGGGACGCGGCCGGTTGGCTACACCTTC. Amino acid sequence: CASSPGTRPVGYTF.

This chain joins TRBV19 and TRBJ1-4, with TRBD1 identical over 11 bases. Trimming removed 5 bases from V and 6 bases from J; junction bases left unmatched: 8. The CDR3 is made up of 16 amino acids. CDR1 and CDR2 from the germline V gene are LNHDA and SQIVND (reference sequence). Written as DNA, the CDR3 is TGTGCCAGTAGTCGCCACCCGGGACAGGGGGATGAAAAACTGTTTTTT. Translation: CASSRHPGQGDEKLFF.

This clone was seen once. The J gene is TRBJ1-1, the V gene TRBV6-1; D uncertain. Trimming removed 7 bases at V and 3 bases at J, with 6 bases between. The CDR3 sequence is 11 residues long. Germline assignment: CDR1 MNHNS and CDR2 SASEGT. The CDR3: CASISYTEAFF. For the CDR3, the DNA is TGTGCCAGCATTAGCTACACTGAAGCTTTCTTT.

This CDR3 is CASSLALSGIGEQFF. DNA for the CDR3: TGTGCCAGCAGCTTAGCCTTAAGCGGGATCGGTGAGCAGTTCTTC. This chain links TRBV11-3 with TRBJ2-1, with TRBD2 matching over 7 bases. This CDR3 has 15 amino acids. Germline lookup yields CDR1 SGHNT and CDR2 YENEEA. Germline trimming cut 1 base from V and 9 bases from J; bases unmatched to any gene: 9.

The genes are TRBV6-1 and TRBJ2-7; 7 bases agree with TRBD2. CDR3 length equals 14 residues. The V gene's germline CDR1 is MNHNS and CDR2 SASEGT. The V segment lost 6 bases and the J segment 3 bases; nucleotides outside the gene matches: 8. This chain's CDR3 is CASSASGVSYEQYF. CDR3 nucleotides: TGTGCCAGCAGCGCGAGCGGGGTTAGCTACGAGCAGTACTTC.

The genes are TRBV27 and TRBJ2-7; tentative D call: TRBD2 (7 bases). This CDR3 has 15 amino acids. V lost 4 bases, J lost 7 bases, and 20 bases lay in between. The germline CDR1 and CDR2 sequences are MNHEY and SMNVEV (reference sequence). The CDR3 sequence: CASSWGGPGSEEQYF. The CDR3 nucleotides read TGTGCCAGCAGTTGGGGGGGCCCAGGGTCGGAAGAGCAGTACTTC.

The CDR3 is CASSPTGVPYEQYF. The CDR3, as DNA: TGTGCCAGCAGCCCGACAGGGGTACCGTACGAGCAGTACTTC. The chain combines TRBV13 with TRBJ2-7; TRBD1 aligns across 8 bases. In germline, CDR1 is PRHDT, CDR2 FYEKMQ (reference sequence). V shed 5 bases and J 4 bases; nucleotides not matched to a gene: 7. The CDR3 length is 14 residues.

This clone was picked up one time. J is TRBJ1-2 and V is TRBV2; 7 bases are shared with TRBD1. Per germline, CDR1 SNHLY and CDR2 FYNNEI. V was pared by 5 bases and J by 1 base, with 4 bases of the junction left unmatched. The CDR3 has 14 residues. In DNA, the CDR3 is TGTGCCAGCAGTTACGGACAGGTTAACTATGGCTACACCTTC. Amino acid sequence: CASSYGQVNYGYTF.

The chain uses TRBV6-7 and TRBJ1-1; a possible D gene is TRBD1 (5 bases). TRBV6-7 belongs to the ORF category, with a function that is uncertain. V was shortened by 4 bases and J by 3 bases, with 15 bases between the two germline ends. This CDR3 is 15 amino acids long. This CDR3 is CASSWGGAQHTEAFF. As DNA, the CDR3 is TGTGCCAGCAGTTGGGGTGGGGCTCAGCACACTGAAGCTTTCTTT.

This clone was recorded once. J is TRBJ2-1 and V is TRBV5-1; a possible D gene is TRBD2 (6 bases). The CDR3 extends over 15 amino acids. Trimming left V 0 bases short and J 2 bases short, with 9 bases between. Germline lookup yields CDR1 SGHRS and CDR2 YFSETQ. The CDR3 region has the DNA TGCGCCAGCAGCTTGGGGACTATGCCCTACAATGAGCAGTTCTTC. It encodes CASSLGTMPYNEQFF. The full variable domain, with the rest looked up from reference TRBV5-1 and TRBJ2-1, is KAGVTQTPRYLIKTRGQQVTLSCSPISGHRSVSWYQQTPGQGLQFLFEYFSETQRNKGNFPGRFSGRQFSNSRSEMNVSTLELGDSALYLCASSLGTMPYNEQFFGPGTRLTVL.

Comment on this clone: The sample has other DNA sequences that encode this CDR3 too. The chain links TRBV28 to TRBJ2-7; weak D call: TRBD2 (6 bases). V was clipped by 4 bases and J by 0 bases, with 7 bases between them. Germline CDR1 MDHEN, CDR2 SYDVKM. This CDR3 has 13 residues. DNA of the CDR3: TGTGCCAGCAGTTCCGGGGGCTCCTACGAGCAGTACTTC. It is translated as CASSSGGSYEQYF.

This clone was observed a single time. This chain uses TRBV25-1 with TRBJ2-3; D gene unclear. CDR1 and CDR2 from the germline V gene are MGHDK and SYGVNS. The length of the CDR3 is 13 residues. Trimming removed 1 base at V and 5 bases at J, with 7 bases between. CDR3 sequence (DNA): TGTGCCAGCAGTGAATTGTCCGGAGATACGCAGTATTTT. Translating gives CASSELSGDTQYF.

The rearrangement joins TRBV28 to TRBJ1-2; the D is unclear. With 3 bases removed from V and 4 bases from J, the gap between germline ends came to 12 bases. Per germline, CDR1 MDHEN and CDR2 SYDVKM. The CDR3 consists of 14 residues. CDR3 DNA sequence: TGTGCCAGCAGTTTGGAGAGCTTAGTCTATGGCTACACCTTC. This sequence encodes CASSLESLVYGYTF.

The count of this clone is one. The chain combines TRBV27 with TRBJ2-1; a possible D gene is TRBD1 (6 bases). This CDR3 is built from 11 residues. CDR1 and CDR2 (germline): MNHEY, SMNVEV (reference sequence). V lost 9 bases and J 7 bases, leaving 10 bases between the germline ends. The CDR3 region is CASMDSNEQFF. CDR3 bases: TGTGCCAGTATGGACAGTAATGAGCAGTTCTTC.

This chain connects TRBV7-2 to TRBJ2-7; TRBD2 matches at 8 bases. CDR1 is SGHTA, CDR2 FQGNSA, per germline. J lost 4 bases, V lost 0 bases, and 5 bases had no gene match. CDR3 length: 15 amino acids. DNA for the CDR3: TGTGCCAGCAGCTTAGCCGGGAGGGCCCCTTACGAGCAGTACTTC. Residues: CASSLAGRAPYEQYF.

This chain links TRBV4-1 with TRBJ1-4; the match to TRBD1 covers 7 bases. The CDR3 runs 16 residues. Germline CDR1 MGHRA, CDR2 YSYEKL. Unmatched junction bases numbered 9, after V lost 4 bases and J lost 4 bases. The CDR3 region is CASSRSGGGINEKLFF. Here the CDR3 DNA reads TGCGCCAGCAGCCGGTCAGGGGGGGGCATTAATGAAAAACTGTTTTTT.

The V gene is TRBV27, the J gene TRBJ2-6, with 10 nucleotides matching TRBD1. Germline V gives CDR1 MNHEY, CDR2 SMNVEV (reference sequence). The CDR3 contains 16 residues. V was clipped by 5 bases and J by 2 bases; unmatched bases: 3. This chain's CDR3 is CASSLGTGAGANVLTF. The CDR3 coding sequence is TGTGCCAGCAGTCTAGGGACAGGGGCTGGGGCCAACGTCCTGACTTTC.

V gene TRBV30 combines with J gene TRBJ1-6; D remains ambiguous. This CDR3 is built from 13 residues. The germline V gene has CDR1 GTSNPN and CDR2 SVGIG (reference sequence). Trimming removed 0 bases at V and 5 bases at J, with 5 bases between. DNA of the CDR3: TGTGCCTGGAGTGTACAAAATAATTCACCCCTCCACTTT. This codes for CAWSVQNNSPLHF.

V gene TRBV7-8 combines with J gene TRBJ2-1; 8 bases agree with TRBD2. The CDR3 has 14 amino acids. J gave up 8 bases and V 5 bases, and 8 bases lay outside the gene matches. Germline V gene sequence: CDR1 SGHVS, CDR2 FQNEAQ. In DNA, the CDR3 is TGTGCCAGCAGCCCAAGGACTAGCATCCATGAGCAGTTCTTC. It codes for CASSPRTSIHEQFF. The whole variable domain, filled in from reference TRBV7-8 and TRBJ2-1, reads GAGVSQSPRYKVAKRGQDVALRCDPISGHVSLFWYQQALGQGPEFLTYFQNEAQLDKSGLPSDRFFAERPEGSVSTLKIQRTQQEDSAVYLCASSPRTSIHEQFFGPGTRLTVL.

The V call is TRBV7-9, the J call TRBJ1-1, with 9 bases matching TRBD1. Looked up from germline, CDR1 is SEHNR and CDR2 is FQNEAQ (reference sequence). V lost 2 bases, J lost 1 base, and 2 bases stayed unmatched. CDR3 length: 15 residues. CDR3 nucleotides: TGTGCCAGCAGCTTAAAGGGACAGGGGAACACTGAAGCTTTCTTT. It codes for CASSLKGQGNTEAFF.

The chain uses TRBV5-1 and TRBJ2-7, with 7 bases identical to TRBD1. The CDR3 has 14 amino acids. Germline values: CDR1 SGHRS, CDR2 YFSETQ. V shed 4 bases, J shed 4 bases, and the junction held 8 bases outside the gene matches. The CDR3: CASSPGQVAYEQYF. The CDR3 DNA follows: TGCGCCAGCAGCCCCGGACAGGTCGCATACGAGCAGTACTTC.

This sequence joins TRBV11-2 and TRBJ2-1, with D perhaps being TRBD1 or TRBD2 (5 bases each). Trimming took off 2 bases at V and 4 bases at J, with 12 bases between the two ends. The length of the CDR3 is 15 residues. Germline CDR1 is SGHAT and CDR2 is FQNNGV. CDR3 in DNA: TGTGCCAGCAGCTTATCGGGGCTACCGTACAATGAGCAGTTCTTC. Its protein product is CASSLSGLPYNEQFF.